The source of this T cell receptor (beta chain) is a study of T-cell memory formation after mild COVID-19. Across the study: The study found TCR clusters largely donor specific. General study points: CD4/CD8 balance held among clones contracting day 15 to 85, and later expanders leaned CD4+. Shrinking CD4+ clones resided mostly in CM and EM, and CD8+ ones in EMRA.

After removal of 6 bases from V and 5 bases from J, the junction contained 10 bases not matched to a gene. The germline CDR1 and CDR2 sequences are MNHEY and SMNVEV (reference sequence). The CDR3 sequence is 16 residues long. The TCR alpha and TCR beta cDNA libraries, bearing sample barcodes and UMIs, were generated by 5'RACE using constant-segment primers. One entry per CDR3 protein, called by TCRdb with MiXCR from the 5' RACE reads. Here the sample spans 470,000 or so distinct CDR3 sequences, around 25% being singletons. Points on this clonotype: Its target is not known.

The receptor's source is an adult woman who had mild COVID-19 (a few samples of this study predate the infection). Cell type and time point are not known. The rearrangement uses TRBV27 and TRBJ2-3; 11 nucleotides match TRBD2. What was sequenced was PBMCs or a T cell subset sorted from them (not recorded which). The CDR3 sequence is CASRFLAGGVGDTQYF. The CDR3 coding sequence is TGTGCCAGCAGATTTCTAGCGGGAGGAGTTGGAGATACGCAGTATTTT.